Listed here are 19 T cell receptor beta chains from one sample, sequenced in a study of T cells in women clearing cervical HPV infection. Sequenced by immunoSEQ multiplex PCR; TCRdb stores in-frame clones only, minus some. The table for this sample gives 25,000 to 35,000 clones. Sequences were obtained from blood buffy coat. Receptors were obtained from a woman aged 18 to 69 with a cervical HPV16 infection that either progressed to CIN3+ or cleared (not recorded which).

With regard to this clone: The CDR3 end is not reached by the read, which stops 3 residues before it; the germline J gene fills it in. The V gene is TRBV6-1, the J gene TRBJ2-5; D may be TRBD2 (6 bases). This CDR3 contains 18 residues. The V gene's germline CDR1 is MNHNS and CDR2 SASEGT. The V gene lost 2 bases and the J gene lost 5 bases, with 24 bases spanning the gap. The CDR3: CASSELGGMREESETQYF. Partial CDR3 DNA: TGTGCCAGCAGTGAACTTGGTGGTATGCGGGAAGAGTCGGAGACC.

Comment on this clone: The DNA ends 3 residues before the CDR3 does, and the rest of the CDR3 is filled in from the germline J gene. This chain links TRBV18 with TRBJ1-1, with D unclear. The CDR3 spans 14 residues. Per the germline V gene, CDR1 is KGHSH and CDR2 is LQKENI. Trimming cost V 3 bases and J 5 bases, with 13 bases left between them. CDR3 residues: CASSPAPGRTEAFF. CDR3 bases read: TGTGCCAGCTCACCGGCTCCGGGTCGGACTGAA. Using reference TRBV18 and TRBJ1-1 for the parts outside the CDR3, the full variable domain is NAGVMQNPRHLVRRRGQEARLRCSPMKGHSHVYWYRQLPEEGLKFMVYLQKENIIDESGMPKERFSAEFPKEGPSILRIQQVVRGDSAAYFCASSPAPGRTEAFFGQGTRLTVV.

In regard to this clone: The read terminates 3 residues before the CDR3 end, so the remaining end is supplied by the germline J gene. The J gene is TRBJ1-5, the V gene TRBV19; 8 positions match TRBD1. CDR1 and CDR2 (germline): LNHDA, SQIVND (reference sequence). This CDR3 is built from 13 residues. J lost 5 bases, V lost 7 bases, and 4 bases had no gene match. The covered CDR3 bases are TGTGCCAGTAATACAGGGGGGGATCAGCCC. Protein sequence: CASNTGGDQP. The whole CDR3 region reads CASNTGGDQPQHF.

In the case of this clone: The missing CDR3 end, 3 residues past where the read stops, is filled in from the germline J gene. This rearrangement joins TRBV5-1 to TRBJ2-7; 8 bases map to TRBD2. Germline CDR1 is SGHRS and CDR2 is YFSETQ. Trimming took 3 bases from V and 5 from J; bases not matched to a gene: 7. The CDR3 has 14 amino acids. Partial CDR3 DNA: TGCGCCAGCAGCTCGGGAGGGGGTCTCGACGAG. This encodes CASSSGGGLDE. From start to end, the CDR3 is CASSSGGGLDEQYF.

Concerning this clone: The read comes to an end 3 residues before the CDR3 does, leaving the germline J gene to fill in the end. This chain links TRBV19 with TRBJ2-1; 13 bases are a match to TRBD2. The CDR3 is made up of 16 amino acids. Looked up from germline, CDR1 is LNHDA and CDR2 is SQIVND (reference sequence). V lost 5 bases and J lost 9; bases outside the gene matches: 10. CDR3 DNA (partial): TGTGCCAGTAGTCATACTACGGGACTAGCGGGAACTGAG. This sequence encodes CASSHTTGLAGTE. The whole CDR3 protein reads CASSHTTGLAGTEQFF. The full variable domain, rest sourced from reference TRBV19 and TRBJ2-1, is DGGITQSPKYLFRKEGQNVTLSCEQNLNHDAMYWYRQDPGQGLRLIYYSQIVNDFQKGDIAEGYSVSREKKESFPLTVTSAQKNPTAFYLCASSHTTGLAGTEQFFGPGTRLTVL.

Comment on this clone: The CDR3 extends 3 residues past the end of the read, so its final part is completed from the germline J gene. The chain links TRBV5-6 to TRBJ2-1; D ambiguous. Trimming cost V 3 bases and J 5 bases, with 12 bases left between them. The CDR3 length is 14 residues. Per germline, CDR1 SGHDT and CDR2 YYEEEE. The CDR3 bases that were read are TGTGCCAGCAGCTCACTCACTTCGGACAATGAG. Amino acids: CASSSLTSDNE. The CDR3 as a whole reads CASSSLTSDNEQFF.

Regarding this clone: The CDR3 end falls 3 residues outside the read, so it is completed with the germline J gene. The chain couples TRBV30 to TRBJ2-7, with TRBD1 matching 10 bases. V gave up 5 bases and J gave up 5 bases; unmatched junction bases: 6. This CDR3 has 13 amino acids. Germline loops: CDR1 GTSNPN, CDR2 SVGIG (reference sequence). The CDR3 DNA, read in part, is TGTGCCTGGGCGAGGGGACAGGGGAACGAG. Residues: CAWARGQGNE. Given in full, the CDR3 is CAWARGQGNEQYF.

Comment on this clone: The read ends 3 residues before the CDR3 terminus; that terminus is restored from the germline J gene. This chain uses TRBV6-1 with TRBJ1-2; maybe TRBD1 (6 bases). From germline, CDR1 is MNHNS and CDR2 SASEGT. Between the trimmed V and J ends, which lost 4 bases and 2 bases, there was a span of 17 bases. The CDR3 runs to 16 residues. CDR3 DNA, as far as it was read: TGTGCCAGCAGTGCTGGCGACGAGGGGGTGAACTATGGC. Translated, it gives CASSAGDEGVNYG. The full CDR3 protein reads CASSAGDEGVNYGYTF.

Points on this clone: The CDR3 end falls 3 residues outside the read, so it is completed with the germline J gene. This chain links TRBV30 with TRBJ2-2, with TRBD1 identical over 8 bases. Looked up from germline, CDR1 is GTSNPN and CDR2 is SVGIG (reference sequence). CDR3 size: 11 residues. This chain's CDR3 is CAWRQGGKLFF. The CDR3 DNA, read in part, is TGTGCCTGGAGACAGGGGGGAAAG.

Of note for this clone: The read is 3 residues too short to cover the CDR3 end, so that end is filled in from the germline J gene. The chain couples TRBV20-1 to TRBJ2-3; 8 nucleotides agree with TRBD1. V gave up 0 bases and J gave up 6 bases; unmatched junction bases: 11. The CDR3 sequence is 16 residues long. CDR1 and CDR2 (germline): DFQATT, SNEGSKA (reference sequence). CDR3 region: CSARDRSGTGGDTQYF. The CDR3 bases that were read are TGCAGTGCTAGAGATAGATCAGGGACAGGCGGGGATACG.

About this clone: The CDR3 end lies 3 residues beyond the end of the read and is filled in from the germline J gene. The rearrangement links TRBV6-7 to TRBJ1-1, with TRBD1 identical over 8 bases. TRBV6-7 is labeled an ORF, and its function is uncertain. The CDR3 is made up of 19 amino acids. V was clipped by 2 bases and J by 1 base; unmatched bases: 15. CDR3 DNA (partial): TGTGCCAGCAGTTACCCCCGCAGGGGGCCAAGAGTAACGAACACTGAA. Translation: CASSYPRRGPRVTNTE. The complete CDR3 protein is CASSYPRRGPRVTNTEAFF.

On this clone itself: The read terminates 3 residues before the CDR3 end, so the remaining end is supplied by the germline J gene. This rearrangement joins TRBV15 to TRBJ1-3; 7 bases map to TRBD1. V lost 3 bases, J lost 4 bases, and 6 bases stayed unmatched. Germline-derived CDR1 and CDR2 are LNHNV and YYDKDF (reference sequence). This CDR3 spans 15 amino acids. Incomplete CDR3 DNA: TGTGCCACCAGCAGTGGGACAGCTTCGGGAAACACC. Encoded protein: CATSSGTASGNT. The complete CDR3 sequence is CATSSGTASGNTIYF.

Details on this clone: The read stops 3 residues short of the end of the CDR3; the missing end is completed from the germline J gene. The chain uses TRBV5-1 and TRBJ2-2; no firm D call. The CDR3 has 16 amino acids. Per the germline V gene, CDR1 is SGHRS and CDR2 is YFSETQ. V dropped 0 bases and J dropped 2 bases, with 11 bases sitting between them. CDR3 residues: CASSLGAAKNTGELFF. Partial CDR3 DNA: TGCGCCAGCAGCTTGGGGGCAGCAAAAAACACCGGGGAG.

About this clone itself: The read is 3 residues too short to cover the CDR3 end, so that end is filled in from the germline J gene. This chain connects TRBV18 to TRBJ1-4, with 12 positions matching TRBD1. Germline assignment: CDR1 KGHSH and CDR2 LQKENI. The CDR3 spans 18 residues. Losses at the gene ends were 0 bases for V and 3 bases for J; bases not matched to a gene: 5. This CDR3 reads CASSPPGTGGEANEKLFF. Incomplete CDR3 DNA: TGTGCCAGCTCACCACCCGGGACAGGGGGCGAGGCTAATGAAAAA.

A note on this clone: The read ends 3 residues early relative to the CDR3; the germline J gene fills the gap. J is TRBJ2-1 and V is TRBV3-1 (or the pseudogene TRBV3-2); D possibly corresponds to TRBD2 (7 bases). The germline CDR1 and CDR2 sequences are LGHDT and YNNKEL (reference sequence). Trimming pared 0 bases from V and 6 bases from J, leaving 15 bases between. The CDR3 sequence is 16 residues long. This CDR3 is CASSQDAGAVSNEQFF. The CDR3 bases that were read are TGTGCCAGCAGCCAAGATGCGGGGGCGGTTTCCAATGAG.

Here the CDR3 reads CASRDRGPTNEKLFF. The sequenced part of the CDR3 DNA is TGTGCCAGCAGAGACAGGGGGCCAACTAATGAAAAA. The chain is built from TRBV2 and TRBJ1-4; 10 bases are a match to TRBD1. The CDR3 end is not reached by the read, which stops 3 residues before it; the germline J gene fills it in. V lost 6 bases, J lost 0 bases, and 1 base stayed unmatched. The CDR3 consists of 15 residues. Germline values: CDR1 SNHLY, CDR2 FYNNEI.

Turning to this clone: The read terminates 3 residues ahead of where the CDR3 ends, so the germline J gene completes it. J is TRBJ1-2 and V is TRBV4-1; TRBD1 aligns across 8 bases. CDR1 and CDR2 (germline): MGHRA, YSYEKL. The ends lost 4 bases at V and 3 bases at J; junction bases unmatched: 1. The length of the CDR3 is 13 residues. The CDR3 sequence: CASSPTGDYGYTF. The CDR3 bases that were read are TGCGCCAGCAGCCCGACAGGGGACTATGGC.

Remarks on this clone: The CDR3 end falls 3 residues outside the read, so it is completed with the germline J gene. The chain carries TRBV28 and TRBJ2-2; 8 nucleotides match TRBD2. This CDR3 has 15 residues. The J segment lost 2 bases and the V segment lost 4 bases, leaving 3 bases of the junction unmatched. Germline values: CDR1 MDHEN, CDR2 SYDVKM. The sequenced part of the CDR3 DNA is TGTGCCAGCAGTTCCGGGGGGGACAACACCGGGGAG. It encodes CASSSGGDNTGE. In full, the CDR3 is CASSSGGDNTGELFF.

Comment on this clone: The CDR3 end is not reached by the read, which stops 3 residues before it; the germline J gene fills it in. The genes are TRBV24-1 and TRBJ1-2; the D is unclear. CDR1 is KGHDR, CDR2 SFDVKD, per germline. The ends were cut back, 12 bases at V and 6 bases at J, with 22 bases in the middle. This CDR3 spans 14 amino acids. The CDR3 bases that were read are TGTGCCGCCCCAGGTAAGGCTGGCGAAGATGGC. This codes for CAAPGKAGEDG. The entire CDR3 protein is CAAPGKAGEDGYTF.